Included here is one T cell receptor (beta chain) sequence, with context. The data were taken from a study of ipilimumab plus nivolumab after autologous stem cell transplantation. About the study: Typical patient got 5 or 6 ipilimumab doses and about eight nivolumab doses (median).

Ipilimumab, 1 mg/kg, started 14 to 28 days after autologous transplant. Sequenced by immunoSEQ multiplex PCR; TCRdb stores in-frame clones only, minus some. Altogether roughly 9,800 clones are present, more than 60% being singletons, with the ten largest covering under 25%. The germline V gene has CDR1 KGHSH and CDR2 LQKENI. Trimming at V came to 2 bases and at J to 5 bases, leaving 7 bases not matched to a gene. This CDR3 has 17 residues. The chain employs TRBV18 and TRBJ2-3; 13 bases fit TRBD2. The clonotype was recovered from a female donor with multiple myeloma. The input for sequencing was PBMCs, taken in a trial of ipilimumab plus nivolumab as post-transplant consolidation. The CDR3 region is CASSPMRLAGGLDTQYF. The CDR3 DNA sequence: TGTGCCAGCTCACCAATGCGACTAGCGGGAGGTTTAGATACGCAGTATTTT. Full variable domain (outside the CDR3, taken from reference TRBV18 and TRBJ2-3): NAGVMQNPRHLVRRRGQEARLRCSPMKGHSHVYWYRQLPEEGLKFMVYLQKENIIDESGMPKERFSAEFPKEGPSILRIQQVVRGDSAAYFCASSPMRLAGGLDTQYFGPGTRLTVL.